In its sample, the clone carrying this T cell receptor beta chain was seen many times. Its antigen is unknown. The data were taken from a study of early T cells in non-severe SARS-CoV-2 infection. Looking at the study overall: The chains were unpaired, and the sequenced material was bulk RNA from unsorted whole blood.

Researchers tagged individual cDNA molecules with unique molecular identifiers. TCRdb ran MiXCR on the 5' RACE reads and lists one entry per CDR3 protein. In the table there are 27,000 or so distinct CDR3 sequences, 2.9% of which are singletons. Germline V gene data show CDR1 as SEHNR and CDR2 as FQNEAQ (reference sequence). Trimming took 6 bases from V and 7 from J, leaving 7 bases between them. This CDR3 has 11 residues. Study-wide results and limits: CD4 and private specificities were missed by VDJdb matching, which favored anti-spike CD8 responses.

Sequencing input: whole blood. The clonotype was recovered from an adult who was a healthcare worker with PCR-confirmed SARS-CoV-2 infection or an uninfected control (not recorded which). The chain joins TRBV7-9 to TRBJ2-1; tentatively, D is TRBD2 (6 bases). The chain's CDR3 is CASRGTNEQFF. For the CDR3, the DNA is TGTGCCAGCAGAGGGACTAATGAGCAGTTCTTC. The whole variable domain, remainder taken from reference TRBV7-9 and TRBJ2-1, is DTGVSQNPRHKITKRGQNVTFRCDPISEHNRLYWYRQTLGQGPEFLTYFQNEAQLEKSRLLSDRFSAERPKGSFSTLEIQRTEQGDSAMYLCASRGTNEQFFGPGTRLTVL.